A single sample gave rise to the 24 T cell receptor beta chains below, sequenced in a study of cytomegalovirus exposure and HLA in healthy donors. Repertoires were generated with immunoSEQ multiplex PCR, while TCRdb's copy carries only in-frame clones and drops some. The table includes 220,000 or so clones, around 78% detected once. Material: PBMCs. The receptors originated from a woman between 18 and 29 years old in good health and CMV-seronegative.

Only a few counts were recorded for this clone. The V call is TRBV23-1, the J call TRBJ1-2; D gene ambiguous. TRBV23-1 is given ORF status, its function remaining uncertain. The CDR3 has 16 residues. Trimming stripped 6 bases from V and 4 bases from J, with 21 bases between. The CDR3 DNA is TGCGCCAGCAGAACCCCCGGACGGAGACTTTTCTATGGCTACACCTTC. It yields the protein CASRTPGRRLFYGYTF.

Of note for this clone: One junction end disagrees with the germline gene, perhaps due to a read error. The gene calls are TRBV7-7 and TRBJ2-5; TRBD2 is a possible D gene (6 bases). Germline V gene data show CDR1 as SSHAT and CDR2 as FNYEAQ (reference sequence). The CDR3 is 15 amino acids. The CDR3 DNA is TGTGCTAGCAGCTTACACGGGGGACCCGAAGAGACCCAGTACTTC. It specifies CASSLHGGPEETQYF.

The genes are TRBV27 and TRBJ2-3, with D perhaps matching TRBD1 or TRBD2 (5 bases each). V lost 10 bases and J lost 1, with 15 bases in between. CDR3 length: 14 residues. Germline loops: CDR1 MNHEY, CDR2 SMNVEV (reference sequence). The CDR3 here is CATSTRGGTDTQYF. The CDR3 DNA sequence: TGTGCCACCTCAACTAGGGGAGGCACAGATACGCAGTATTTT.

V gene TRBV14 combines with J gene TRBJ2-2; 8 bases are a match to TRBD2. V lost 4 bases to trimming and J lost 1 base; unmatched junction nucleotides: 8. The CDR3 length is 17 residues. Germline assignment: CDR1 SGHDN and CDR2 FVKESK. The CDR3 loop reads CASSLSSGGKNTGELFF. The CDR3 DNA reads TGTGCCAGCAGCCTCTCAAGCGGGGGAAAGAACACCGGGGAGCTGTTTTTT.

CDR3 DNA: TGTGCCAGCTCACCACCCCGGGACAGGGACCGAAGAGCGAACACCGGGGAGCTGTTTTTT. The encoded protein is CASSPPRDRDRRANTGELFF. The J gene is TRBJ2-2, the V gene TRBV18; 9 bases are shared with TRBD1. V lost 0 bases and J lost 0; bases outside the gene matches: 11. The germline V gene encodes CDR1 KGHSH and CDR2 LQKENI. CDR3 size: 20 residues.

This chain joins TRBV28 and TRBJ2-4; no definite D call. The CDR3 runs to 15 residues. Germline values: CDR1 MDHEN, CDR2 SYDVKM. Trimming stripped 3 bases from V and 0 bases from J, with 9 bases between. CDR3 loop: CASSLNTRAKNIQYF. CDR3 DNA: TGTGCCAGCAGTTTGAACACCCGAGCCAAAAACATTCAGTACTTC.

CDR3 nucleotides: TGTGCCAGCTCCCCCAAGGACCGGATCGCGAACACCGGGGAGCTGTTTTTT. Translation gives CASSPKDRIANTGELFF. The chain joins TRBV18 to TRBJ2-2; D not resolved. The CDR3 consists of 17 residues. Germline V lookup: CDR1 KGHSH, CDR2 LQKENI. Trimming left V 6 bases short and J 0 bases short, with 17 bases between. Variable domain in full (rest from reference TRBV18 and TRBJ2-2): NAGVMQNPRHLVRRRGQEARLRCSPMKGHSHVYWYRQLPEEGLKFMVYLQKENIIDESGMPKERFSAEFPKEGPSILRIQQVVRGDSAAYFCASSPKDRIANTGELFFGEGSRLTVL.

The rearrangement links TRBV13 to TRBJ2-1; 8 nucleotides line up with TRBD2. The CDR3 runs 15 residues. V lost 0 bases, J lost 5 bases, and 3 bases stayed unmatched. Germline-derived CDR1 and CDR2 are PRHDT and FYEKMQ (reference sequence). This CDR3 is CASSLGLAEDNEQFF. In nucleotides, the CDR3 is TGTGCCAGCAGCTTAGGACTAGCGGAAGACAATGAGCAGTTCTTC.

V and J are TRBV10-3 and TRBJ2-3; no clear D gene. Germline assignment: CDR1 ENHRY and CDR2 SYGVKD. The CDR3 has 13 amino acids. V was cut by 4 bases and J by 0 bases, with 5 bases left in between. CDR3 sequence: CAISGPSTDTQYF. As DNA, the CDR3 is TGTGCCATCAGTGGGCCTAGCACAGATACGCAGTATTTT.

This clone has ten or more counts. V gene TRBV5-1 combines with J gene TRBJ2-5; the match to TRBD2 covers 8 bases. CDR1 is SGHRS and CDR2 is YFSETQ in the germline V gene. V was pared by 0 bases and J by 4 bases, with 2 bases of the junction left unmatched. The CDR3 extends over 14 amino acids. The DNA of the CDR3 is TGCGCCAGCAGCTTGGAGAGCGGGGGAGAGACCCAGTACTTC. Its translation: CASSLESGGETQYF.

The chain links TRBV29-1 to TRBJ2-1; 10 bases align to TRBD2. CDR3 length equals 14 residues. From germline, CDR1 is SQVTM and CDR2 ANQGSEA. V was pared by 1 base and J by 8 bases, with 5 bases of the junction left unmatched. The CDR3 bases are TGCAGCGTTGAAGTTCAACTAGCGGGACATGAGCAGTTCTTC. Translation: CSVEVQLAGHEQFF.

The chain has TRBV6-5 and TRBJ2-1; D is possibly TRBD2 (6 bases). Trimming took off 0 bases at V and 6 bases at J, with 12 bases between the two ends. The CDR3 is 15 residues long. Per the germline V gene, CDR1 is MNHEY and CDR2 is SVGAGI. CDR3 nucleotides: TGTGCCAGCAGTTACTCGGTCGGGAGCTCCAATGAGCAGTTCTTC. Its protein product is CASSYSVGSSNEQFF.

The chain is built from TRBV27 and TRBJ2-7; D possibly corresponds to TRBD1 (5 bases). Trimming took off 2 bases at V and 4 bases at J, with 15 bases between the two ends. From germline, CDR1 is MNHEY and CDR2 SMNVEV (reference sequence). There are 15 residues in the CDR3. Here the CDR3 reads CASSLGVGAGYEQYF. The CDR3 region has the DNA TGTGCCAGCAGTTTAGGGGTAGGGGCCGGGTACGAGCAGTACTTC.

The chain is built from TRBV19 and TRBJ1-2, with 7 bases aligning to TRBD1. The CDR3 covers 13 residues. J was trimmed by 2 bases and V by 7 bases; bases with no gene match: 4. Germline V lookup: CDR1 LNHDA, CDR2 SQIVND (reference sequence). The CDR3 spells CASKIQGNYGYTF. CDR3 coding DNA: TGTGCCAGTAAAATACAGGGGAACTATGGCTACACCTTC. Full variable domain (remainder filled in from reference TRBV19 and TRBJ1-2): DGGITQSPKYLFRKEGQNVTLSCEQNLNHDAMYWYRQDPGQGLRLIYYSQIVNDFQKGDIAEGYSVSREKKESFPLTVTSAQKNPTAFYLCASKIQGNYGYTFGSGTRLTVV.

The chain carries TRBV15 and TRBJ2-5; unclear D gene. CDR3 size: 14 residues. V lost 0 bases and J 0 bases, leaving 5 bases between the germline ends. Germline assignment: CDR1 LNHNV and CDR2 YYDKDF (reference sequence). Here the CDR3 reads CATSRDRYQETQYF. In DNA form, the CDR3 reads TGTGCCACCAGCAGAGACAGGTACCAAGAGACCCAGTACTTC.

This chain uses TRBV25-1 with TRBJ1-4; the match to TRBD1 covers 8 bases. The V and J ends lost 5 bases and 7 bases, in that order; junction bases with no gene match: 9. Germline V lookup: CDR1 MGHDK, CDR2 SYGVNS. CDR3 length: 15 amino acids. The CDR3 nucleotides read TGTGCCAGCAGTCGACAGGGGACCACCGGTGAAAAACTGTTTTTT. Translation: CASSRQGTTGEKLFF.

The chain recombines TRBV20-1 with TRBJ2-1; D gene uncertain. There are 11 residues in the CDR3. The V end lost 1 base, the J end lost 6 bases, and 4 bases lay between the germline ends. Germline lookup yields CDR1 DFQATT and CDR2 SNEGSKA (reference sequence). The CDR3 sequence is CSARVVNEQFF. CDR3 DNA sequence: TGCAGTGCTAGAGTGGTCAATGAGCAGTTCTTC.

This clone has a handful of counts. V and J are TRBV30 and TRBJ1-5; D gene ambiguous. The CDR3 consists of 15 residues. V lost 3 bases and J 3 bases, leaving 15 bases between the germline ends. Germline V CDR1 and CDR2: GTSNPN, SVGIG (reference sequence). CDR3 loop: CAWRAADGNNQPQHF. The CDR3 DNA follows: TGTGCCTGGAGGGCCGCGGATGGGAACAATCAGCCCCAGCATTTT.

The chain has TRBV5-1 and TRBJ1-2; 9 bases fit TRBD1. J gave up 8 bases and V 4 bases, and 12 bases lay outside the gene matches. CDR3 size: 15 residues. Germline CDR1 SGHRS, CDR2 YFSETQ. This CDR3 reads CASSSTGGAPEGYTF. The CDR3 nucleotides read TGCGCCAGCAGCAGCACAGGGGGCGCCCCGGAAGGCTACACCTTC. Based on the CDR3 plus reference TRBV5-1 and TRBJ1-2, the full variable domain is KAGVTQTPRYLIKTRGQQVTLSCSPISGHRSVSWYQQTPGQGLQFLFEYFSETQRNKGNFPGRFSGRQFSNSRSEMNVSTLELGDSALYLCASSSTGGAPEGYTFGSGTRLTVV.

The chain joins TRBV18 to TRBJ2-2, with TRBD1 matching over 7 bases. The germline gives CDR1 KGHSH, CDR2 LQKENI. Trimming at V came to 5 bases and at J to 5 bases, leaving 8 bases not matched to a gene. This CDR3 has 15 residues. This CDR3 is CASSNRQGGTGELFF. The CDR3 nucleotides read TGTGCCAGCTCAAACCGACAGGGCGGTACCGGGGAGCTGTTTTTT.

V is TRBV28 and J is TRBJ1-2; 12 nucleotides line up with TRBD1. The CDR3 spans 15 residues. Per germline, CDR1 MDHEN and CDR2 SYDVKM. The junction had 10 bases not matched to a gene; V was cut back by 6 bases and J by 8 bases. CDR3 coding DNA: TGTGCCAGCAGCGTACCGGGACAGGGGGCAGGAGGCTACACCTTC. The encoded protein is CASSVPGQGAGGYTF.

V is TRBV7-9 and J is TRBJ2-1; 8 nucleotides line up with TRBD2. The V gene end was trimmed by 4 bases and the J gene end by 0 bases; junction bases not matched to a gene: 11. Germline values: CDR1 SEHNR, CDR2 FQNEAQ (reference sequence). The CDR3 sequence is 18 residues long. Written as DNA, the CDR3 is TGTGCCAGCAGCTCCTTATTTAGCGGGAAGGGCTCCTACAATGAGCAGTTCTTC. This translates into CASSSLFSGKGSYNEQFF.

V usage is TRBV27 and J usage is TRBJ1-4; maybe TRBD1 (5 bases). CDR1 and CDR2 from the germline V gene are MNHEY and SMNVEV (reference sequence). The CDR3 spans 16 residues. V was shortened by 3 bases and J by 7 bases, with 18 bases between the two germline ends. The CDR3 DNA reads TGTGCCAGCAGTTTCGACCGGGACCTCGGGAGTGAAAAACTGTTTTTT. Its protein product is CASSFDRDLGSEKLFF.

The rearrangement joins TRBV15 to TRBJ2-1; D is ambiguous. The CDR3 sequence is 16 residues long. Trimming removed 1 base from V and 2 bases from J, with 12 bases in between. CDR1 is LNHNV, CDR2 YYDKDF, per germline (reference sequence). Here the CDR3 reads CATSRGRSQPYNEQFF. DNA for the CDR3: TGTGCCACCAGCAGAGGAAGATCACAGCCCTACAATGAGCAGTTCTTC.